This T cell receptor beta chain was found in a study of CD8+CD57+ T cells in acquired aplastic anemia listed by TCRdb under 2018. Notes on the research overall: On average, sorted CD4+ and CD8+ cells yielded around 3.1 ug of extracted DNA, with a range of about 0.18 to 30 ug. For healthy donor samples, the average read count was around 9.8 million for CD4+ cells and approximately 12 million for CD8+ cells.

This clonotype was counted many times. This receptor's antigen is unknown. No qualities accompany the bases; no much larger clone lies one base away. Genomic DNA was used as template for profiling of TCR beta VDJ combinations and CDR3 sequences. An Illumina HiSeq 2000 was used for TCR repertoire sequencing. The authors' pipeline ran thus. TRBV/TRBJ rearrangement plots, CDR3 size and DJ length profiles, and Simpson's diversity index were used to evaluate the repertoires. Whichever DNA sequence was most abundant in the deep sequencing data was defined as the immunodominant clone. CDR3 amino acid sequences were checked for sharing across subjects and were also compared against the VDJdb database and published repertoires. Through fastp at Q25 and MiXCR, TCRdb rebuilt clones from the public reads, retaining in-frame beta chains. Under each unique CDR3 protein, matching rows form one entry showing the most common genes and DNA. The V and J calls were determined by TCRdb, not by the authors. The table for this sample lists a few hundred thousand distinct CDR3 sequences; 34% of them were counted only once. The ten largest make up roughly 1.1% of the sample.

General conclusions and limits of the study: Around 28 CD8+ CDR3 sequences were found to be shared between patients and controls, but these sequences appeared to be highly expressed in patients and within the immunodominant clones of the patients. CD8+ Simpson's diversity did not differ significantly between patients and healthy controls (P=0.060).

In this study, sorted CD4+ and CD8+ T cells from the blood of healthy subjects and of severe aplastic anemia patients had their TCR repertoires deep-sequenced. Ficoll-Paque density gradient centrifugation was used to isolate peripheral blood mononuclear cells. CD4+ and CD8+ T cells were sorted by FACS or magnetic beads before DNA extraction. Based on the germline V gene, the CDR1 and CDR2 sequences are SNHLY and FYNNEI. From cysteine to phenylalanine, the CDR3 is 14 amino acids long. Solely the CDR3 DNA is kept, with 42 bases framed from the first base. V is pared back by 6 bases and J by 0 bases, with 12 bases lying between the germline termini.

What was sequenced was sorted CD4+, CD8+, or CD8+CD57+ T cells (not recorded which) from PBMCs. This clonotype was obtained from a human donor in good health, serving as a control. The chain was built from TRBV2 and TRBJ2-7; TRBD1 is a possible D gene, resting on 6 matching bases. The CDR3 corresponds to CASRGQQTSYEQYF. The bases read TGTGCCAGCAGAGGACAGCAAACCTCCTACGAGCAGTACTTC.